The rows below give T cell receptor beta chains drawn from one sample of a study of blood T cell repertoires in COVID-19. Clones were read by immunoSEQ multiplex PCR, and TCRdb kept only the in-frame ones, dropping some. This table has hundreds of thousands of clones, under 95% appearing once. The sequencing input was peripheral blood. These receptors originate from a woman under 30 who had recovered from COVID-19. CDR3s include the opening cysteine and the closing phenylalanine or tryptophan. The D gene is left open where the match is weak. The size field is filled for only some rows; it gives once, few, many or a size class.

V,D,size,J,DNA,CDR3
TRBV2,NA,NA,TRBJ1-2,TGTGCCAGCAGTGAGAGGGGGAGTTTCTATGGCTACACCTTC,CASSERGSFYGYTF
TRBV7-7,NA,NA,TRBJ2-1,TGTGCCAGCAGCTTAGTAAGGACAGCCTATAATGAGCAGTTCTTC,CASSLVRTAYNEQFF
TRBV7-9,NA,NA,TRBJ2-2,TGTGCCAGCAGCCGGACAGCTCCGAACACCGGGGAGCTGTTTTTT,CASSRTAPNTGELFF
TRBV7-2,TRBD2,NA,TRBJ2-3,TGTGCCAGCAGCCAACTAGCGGGATCAGATACGCAGTATTTT,CASSQLAGSDTQYF
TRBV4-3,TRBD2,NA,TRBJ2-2,TGCGCCAGCAGCCAAGTCCCAGCGGGAGTCCCTACCGGGGAGCTGTTTTTT,CASSQVPAGVPTGELFF
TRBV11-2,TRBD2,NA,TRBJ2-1,TGTGCCAGCAGCTTAATCCCTAGCGGGAGGAATGAGCAGTTCTTC,CASSLIPSGRNEQFF
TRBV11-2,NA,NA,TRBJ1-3,TGTGCCAGCAGCTTAATCGTTGGAAACACCATATATTTT,CASSLIVGNTIYF
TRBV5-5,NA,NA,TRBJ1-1,TGTGCCAGCAGCTTGCAGGGGAACACTGAAGCTTTCTTT,CASSLQGNTEAFF
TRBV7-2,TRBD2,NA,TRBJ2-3,TGTGCCAGCAGCTTAAGGGGACTAGCGGGGTCTATCCGGACAGATACGCAGTATTTT,CASSLRGLAGSIRTDTQYF
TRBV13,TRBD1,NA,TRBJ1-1,TGTGCCAGCTCGGGACAGGGGGGCGGGTGGACTGAAGCTTTCTTT,CASSGQGGGWTEAFF
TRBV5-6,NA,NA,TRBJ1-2,TGTGCCAGCATCTCCGGGGGGCGTACGGGTGGCTACACCTTC,CASISGGRTGGYTF
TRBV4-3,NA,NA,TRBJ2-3,TGCGCCAGCAGCCAAGATCGGGTGGATACGCAGTATTTT,CASSQDRVDTQYF
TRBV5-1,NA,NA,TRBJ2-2,TGCGCCAGCAGCTCCCCCGGGAACACCGGGGAGCTGTTTTTT,CASSSPGNTGELFF
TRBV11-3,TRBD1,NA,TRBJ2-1,TGTGCCAGACTTAATTGGGACAGTCACACACATGAGCAGTTCTTC,CARLNWDSHTHEQFF
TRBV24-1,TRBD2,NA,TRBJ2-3,TGTGCCACCAGTGACCCCGAGGCGGGAGTGGATACGCAGTATTTT,CATSDPEAGVDTQYF
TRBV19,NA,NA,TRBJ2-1,TGTGCCAGTAGTCCGGCGGGAACGCCGGGCTATGAGCAGTTCTTC,CASSPAGTPGYEQFF
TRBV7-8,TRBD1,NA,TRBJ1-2,TGTGCCAGCAGCCAGAGTGGGACAGGGGCTAACTATGGCTACACCTTC,CASSQSGTGANYGYTF
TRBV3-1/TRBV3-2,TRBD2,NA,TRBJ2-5,TGTGCCAGCAGCCAAGGGGTGGCGGGAGAAGAGACCCAGTACTTC,CASSQGVAGEETQYF
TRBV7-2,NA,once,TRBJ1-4,TGTGCCAGCAGCTTTCGGAGCTCAACTAATGAAAAACTGTTTTTT,CASSFRSSTNEKLFF
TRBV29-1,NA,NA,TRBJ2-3,TGCAGCGCACTGAGGACTCCTGAAAGCACAGATACGCAGTATTTT,CSALRTPESTDTQYF
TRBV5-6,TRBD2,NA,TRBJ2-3,TGTGCCAGCAGCTACGCAACTAGTGGGGGGGCAGATACGCAGTATTTT,CASSYATSGGADTQYF
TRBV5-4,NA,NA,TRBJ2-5,TGTGCCAGCAGCTTGGCGAGGCCTGACCCTGAGACCCAGTACTTC,CASSLARPDPETQYF
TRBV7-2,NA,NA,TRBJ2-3,TGTGCCAGCAGCCCTATAACAGATACGCAGTATTTT,CASSPITDTQYF
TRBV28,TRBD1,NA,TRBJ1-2,TGTGCCAGCAGTTTCACCAGGGGGTTCGGCTACACCTTC,CASSFTRGFGYTF
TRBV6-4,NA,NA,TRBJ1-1,TGTGCCAGCAGTGTAACGGGGAACACTGAAGCTTTCTTT,CASSVTGNTEAFF
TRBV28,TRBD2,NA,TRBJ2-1,TGTGCCAGCAGTGCCACTAGCGGGAGGGCCCACAATGAGCAGTTCTTC,CASSATSGRAHNEQFF
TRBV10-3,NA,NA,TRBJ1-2,TGTGCCATCAGTGTTACAGAATTTCGTGGCTACACCTTC,CAISVTEFRGYTF
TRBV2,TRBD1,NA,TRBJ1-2,TGTGCATCACCACAGGGGAACTATGGCTACACCTTC,CASPQGNYGYTF
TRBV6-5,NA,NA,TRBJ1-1,TGTGCCAGCAGTTACTCGATGTCAGGGTTAGCTTCAGCTTTCTTT,CASSYSMSGLASAFF
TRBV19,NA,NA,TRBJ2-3,TGTGCCAGTAGTATACTCGGTGCAGATACGCAGTATTTT,CASSILGADTQYF
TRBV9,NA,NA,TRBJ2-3,TGTGCCAGCAGCGTTAGAGGGGGAAATAGCACAGATACGCAGTATTTT,CASSVRGGNSTDTQYF
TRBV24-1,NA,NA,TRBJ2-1,TGTGCCACCATGCGAGTTCCTTACGGTGAGCAGTTCTTC,CATMRVPYGEQFF
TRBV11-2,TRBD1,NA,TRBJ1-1,TGTGCCAGCAGCTTAGGACAGGGTCTGGCCACTGAAGCTTTCTTT,CASSLGQGLATEAFF
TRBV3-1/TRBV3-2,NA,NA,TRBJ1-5,TGTGCCAGCAGCCAAGATAGAGCTGCAAATCAGCCCCAGCATTTT,CASSQDRAANQPQHF
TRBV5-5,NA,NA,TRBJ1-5,TGTGCCAGCAGCTTGGAGTTTTACGGTGGCAATCAGCCCCAGCATTTT,CASSLEFYGGNQPQHF
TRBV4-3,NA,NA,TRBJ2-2,TGCGCCAGCAGCCAAGATCGGCGCGGTAACACCGGGGAGCTGTTTTTT,CASSQDRRGNTGELFF
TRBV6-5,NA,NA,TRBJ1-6,TGTGCCAGCAAAGTCAGGCCTCGATCACCCCTCCACTTT,CASKVRPRSPLHF
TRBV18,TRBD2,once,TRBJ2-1,TGTGCCAGCTCACCACCGCGAGCGGGAGACTCCTACAATGAGCAGTTCTTC,CASSPPRAGDSYNEQFF
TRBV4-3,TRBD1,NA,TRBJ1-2,TGCGCCAGCAGCCAAGTAATCCAGGGGGATGGCTACACCTTC,CASSQVIQGDGYTF
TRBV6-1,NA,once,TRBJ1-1,TGTGCCAGCAGTGAAGCGCTTGGGGGGGAGCGGATGAACACTGAAGCTTTCTTT,CASSEALGGERMNTEAFF
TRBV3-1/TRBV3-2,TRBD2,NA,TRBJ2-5,TGTGCCAGCAGCAGGATAGCGGGAGTGGATGAGACCCAGTACTTC,CASSRIAGVDETQYF
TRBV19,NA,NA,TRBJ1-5,TGTGCCAGTAGTATTGTTACCGGGGGTTTCAATCAGCCCCAGCATTTT,CASSIVTGGFNQPQHF
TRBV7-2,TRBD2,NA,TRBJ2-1,TGTGCCAGCAGCCCTGTGGCTAGCGGGAAGGCGTTCTTC,CASSPVASGKAFF
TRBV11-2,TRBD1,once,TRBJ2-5,TGTGCCAGCAAGGACAGGGGGTCTGAGACCCAGTACTTC,CASKDRGSETQYF
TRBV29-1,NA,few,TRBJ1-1,TGCAGCGCGTCGAGGGACACTGAAGCTTTCTTT,CSASRDTEAFF